The 16 T cell receptor beta chains given below trace back to one sample, sequenced in a study of Ad26.COV2.S vaccination and SARS-CoV-2 variants. Clones were sequenced by immunoSEQ multiplex PCR, and TCRdb holds only the in-frame ones, with some missing. The sample records about 470,000 clones, around 91% being singletons. Treatment meaning: around 19 received Ad26.COV2.S at low or high dose, single or two shots; five or six received placebo; per-sample allocation not given. At day 63 after the first vaccine or placebo injection, samples were drawn. Sequenced here: peripheral blood, sampled in a trial of Ad26.COV2.S vaccine versus placebo. These receptors all stem from a person aged 18-60 years who received the Ad26.COV2.S COVID-19 vaccine or a placebo.

The chain uses TRBV11-2 and TRBJ2-5, with D possibly matching TRBD2 (6 bases). The germline V gene has CDR1 SGHAT and CDR2 FQNNGV. The CDR3 sequence is 13 residues long. Trimming removed 5 bases from V and 14 bases from J, with 21 bases in between. The CDR3 sequence: CASSTDAGPTSYF. In nucleotides, the CDR3 is TGTGCCAGCAGCACAGATGCGGGACCGACTTCTTACTTC.

The CDR3 DNA is TGCGCCAGCAGCCAGGGCTCCGGGTTTCAAGAGACCCAGTACTTC. Protein product: CASSQGSGFQETQYF. The gene calls are TRBV4-3 and TRBJ2-5; no definite D call. V was cut by 3 bases and J by 2 bases, with 13 bases left in between. From germline, CDR1 is LGHNA and CDR2 YSLEER. The CDR3 runs 15 residues.

Written as DNA, the CDR3 is TGTGCCAGCAGTGAATCTGAGAATGGCCACCTAACGTTCGAGCAGTACTTC. Residues: CASSESENGHLTFEQYF. The chain is built from TRBV25-1 and TRBJ2-7; no reliable D call. This CDR3 is built from 17 residues. Trimming cost V 1 base and J 6 bases, with 22 bases left between them. Per germline, CDR1 MGHDK and CDR2 SYGVNS.

This clone appeared once. CDR3: CSVEGFEGLSSYEQYF. The CDR3 DNA is TGCAGCGTTGAAGGGTTTGAGGGATTAAGCTCCTACGAGCAGTACTTC. V and J are TRBV29-1 and TRBJ2-7; possible D gene TRBD2, 5 bases. V was pared by 1 base and J by 0 bases, with 16 bases between. The germline V gene encodes CDR1 SQVTM and CDR2 ANQGSEA. The CDR3 extends over 16 amino acids.

This clone was counted a single time. The rearrangement links TRBV12-3 or TRBV12-4 to TRBJ1-1; 7 positions match TRBD1. The CDR3 is made up of 13 amino acids. The V gene end was trimmed by 5 bases and the J gene end by 4 bases; junction bases not matched to a gene: 4. DNA for the CDR3: TGTGCCAGCAGTACAGGGGTAGGCACTGAAGCTTTCTTT. This gives the protein CASSTGVGTEAFF.

This clone was found many times. The V call is TRBV5-4, the J call TRBJ2-2; no clear D gene. The CDR3 sequence is 12 residues long. Trimming shortened V by 2 bases and J by 5 bases, and 4 bases separated the two germline ends. CDR1 and CDR2 (germline): SGHNT, YYREEE (reference sequence). The CDR3, as DNA: TGTGCCAGCAGCTTCCCAACCGGGGAGCTGTTTTTT. This translates into CASSFPTGELFF.

This CDR3 is CASSSQGARRYGYTF. The DNA for the CDR3 is TGTGCCAGCAGCTCCCAGGGGGCTCGTCGCTATGGCTACACCTTC. V and J are TRBV27 and TRBJ1-2; 8 bases fit TRBD1. The CDR3 is 15 amino acids. V lost 6 bases to trimming and J lost 4 bases; unmatched junction nucleotides: 10. In germline, CDR1 is MNHEY, CDR2 SMNVEV (reference sequence).

This chain links TRBV12-5 with TRBJ2-1; 11 nucleotides line up with TRBD2. The CDR3 totals 21 residues. Germline trimming cut 0 bases from V and 2 bases from J; bases unmatched to any gene: 15. Germline V gene data show CDR1 as LGHNT and CDR2 as FRNRAP. In DNA form, the CDR3 reads TGTGCTAGTGGTTTGGTACTCACTAGCGGGAGAAGTGGTGGGGCCTACAATGAGCAGTTCTTC. It yields the protein CASGLVLTSGRSGGAYNEQFF.

This chain links TRBV6-2 or TRBV6-3 with TRBJ2-1; D gene ambiguous. V lost 2 bases, J lost 8 bases, and 13 bases lay in between. The germline gives CDR1 MNHEY, CDR2 SVGEGT. CDR3 length equals 14 residues. CDR3 coding DNA: TGTGCCAGCAGTTACCCTGGACGCGCGGATGAGCAGTTCTTC. Its translation: CASSYPGRADEQFF.

The chain uses TRBV5-7 and TRBJ2-3; 9 nucleotides agree with TRBD2. TRBV5-7 belongs to the ORF category, with a function that is uncertain. J gave up 3 bases and V 2 bases, and 4 bases lay outside the gene matches. The CDR3 loop spans 15 amino acids. In DNA, the CDR3 is TGTGCCAGCAGCTTACGACTAGCGGCGACAGATACGCAGTATTTT. The encoded protein is CASSLRLAATDTQYF.

V and J are TRBV2 and TRBJ1-5; a possible D gene is TRBD1 (6 bases). CDR3 size: 14 residues. The V and J ends lost 0 bases and 6 bases respectively, with 9 bases between them. Germline V gene lookup returns CDR1 SNHLY and CDR2 FYNNEI. CDR3 DNA: TGTGCCAGCAGTGAAGCGAACAGGGTTCAGCCCCAGCATTTT. Protein: CASSEANRVQPQHF.

V usage is TRBV13 and J usage is TRBJ2-3, with TRBD2 matching over 7 bases. The CDR3 loop spans 16 amino acids. The trim removed 5 bases at V and 2 bases at J, leaving 10 bases unmatched. The germline V gene encodes CDR1 PRHDT and CDR2 FYEKMQ (reference sequence). DNA of the CDR3: TGTGCCAGCAGCCCAGGGACTATTAAAAACACAGATACGCAGTATTTT. It is translated as CASSPGTIKNTDTQYF.

The chain is built from TRBV6-5 and TRBJ2-5, with 12 bases identical to TRBD2. Germline V CDR1 and CDR2: MNHEY, SVGAGI. This CDR3 spans 14 amino acids. V was pared by 4 bases and J by 5 bases, with 2 bases of the junction left unmatched. The CDR3 protein is CASSWGTSGETQYF. CDR3 coding DNA: TGTGCCAGCAGTTGGGGGACTAGCGGGGAGACCCAGTACTTC.

V is TRBV11-2 and J is TRBJ2-2; D might be TRBD2 (6 bases). V lost 3 bases, J lost 6 bases, and 8 bases lay in between. The CDR3 extends over 13 amino acids. CDR1 and CDR2 from the germline V gene are SGHAT and FQNNGV. This chain's CDR3 is CASSFGGPGELFF. CDR3 bases: TGTGCCAGCAGCTTCGGGGGACCCGGGGAGCTGTTTTTT.

This rearrangement joins TRBV5-6 to TRBJ2-7; D might be TRBD1 (6 bases). Germline V gene lookup returns CDR1 SGHDT and CDR2 YYEEEE. V was trimmed by 3 bases and J by 6 bases, leaving 13 bases between them. This CDR3 region has 13 residues. The CDR3 region is CASSSGQWGEQYF. The CDR3 nucleotides are TGTGCCAGCAGCTCTGGACAGTGGGGCGAGCAGTACTTC.

The chain couples TRBV18 to TRBJ2-1; 9 positions agree with TRBD2. Germline V gene sequence: CDR1 KGHSH, CDR2 LQKENI. This CDR3 is built from 16 residues. V lost 4 bases to trimming and J lost 5 bases; unmatched junction nucleotides: 9. CDR3 loop: CASSLKAGGDNNEQFF. The CDR3 DNA follows: TGTGCCAGCTCACTAAAAGCGGGAGGTGATAACAATGAGCAGTTCTTC.